These T cell receptor beta chains were read from a single sample in a study of cytotoxic CD8 clonotypes in ibrutinib-treated CLL. Using immunoSEQ multiplex PCR, the repertoire was profiled, and TCRdb retains in-frame clones only, with some absent. Counted here are approximately 92,000 clones, 75% to 80% occurring once; the ten biggest clones make up under 30%. Here the sequenced sample was PBMCs, taken after 24 months of ibrutinib treatment. Source of these receptors: a human donor with chronic lymphocytic leukemia. Both conserved end residues are part of each CDR3. Fields, in order: clone size, V gene, J gene, D gene, CDR3 DNA, CDR3 protein. The D gene is left open where the match is weak. Some rows mark clone size as missing; the rest say once, few, many or name a class of expanded clone.

-	TRBV6-1	TRBJ1-3	-	TGTGCCAGCAGTGTGGTTGGGGTGAGCTCTGGAAACACCATATATTTT	CASSVVGVSSGNTIYF
-	TRBV27	TRBJ2-1	-	TGTGCCAGCACCCAAGGAATAGGGCGGGGATTTTACAATGAGCAGTTCTTC	CASTQGIGRGFYNEQFF
few	TRBV6-1	TRBJ2-7	-	TGTGCCAGCAGGGCGGGGACGACCTACGAGCAGTACTTC	CASRAGTTYEQYF
-	TRBV2	TRBJ2-1	-	TGTGCCAGCAGGGGGGACGGACCAGGGAATGAGCAGTTCTTC	CASRGDGPGNEQFF
-	TRBV4-1	TRBJ2-2	-	TGCGCCAGCAGCCAAGTGAAGCAGACGAACACCGGGGAGCTGTTTTTT	CASSQVKQTNTGELFF
-	TRBV18	TRBJ2-3	-	TGTGCCAGCTCAACAAGCACAGATACGCAGTATTTT	CASSTSTDTQYF
-	TRBV11-2	TRBJ1-1	-	TGTGCCAGCAGCTTAGCAACAGTTCAAACTGAAGCTTTCTTT	CASSLATVQTEAFF
few	TRBV29-1	TRBJ1-2	-	TGCAGCCTAGACGGACGGAATGGCTACACCTTC	CSLDGRNGYTF
-	TRBV4-3	TRBJ1-4	-	TGCGCCAGCAGCCAAGATTGGGCAGGATTAAATGAAAAACTGTTTTTT	CASSQDWAGLNEKLFF
-	TRBV9	TRBJ2-1	TRBD2	TGTGCCAGCAGCGTTCGGGCGGGGGGCTACAATGAGCAGTTCTTC	CASSVRAGGYNEQFF
-	TRBV4-2	TRBJ1-2	TRBD1	TGTGCCAGCAGCCAAGGGACAGGCAGAGATAACTATGGCTACACCTTC	CASSQGTGRDNYGYTF
-	TRBV27	TRBJ2-7	TRBD2	TGTGCCAGCAGTTTAAAGCTAGCGGGAGGCTACGAGCAGTACTTC	CASSLKLAGGYEQYF
-	TRBV7-6	TRBJ2-7	TRBD1	TGTGCCAGCAGCTCCCAAACAGGGGGTTCCTACGAGCAGTACTTC	CASSSQTGGSYEQYF
-	TRBV29-1	TRBJ2-7	TRBD2	TGCAGCGGCGGGAGTACCCCCTACGAGCAGTACTTC	CSGGSTPYEQYF
few	TRBV27	TRBJ1-1	-	TGTGCCAGCAGGAACGGGTTCACTGAAGCTTTCTTT	CASRNGFTEAFF
-	TRBV5-1	TRBJ2-5	TRBD1	TGCGCCAGCAGCTTGGAGGGGGCAGGGGAGACCCAGTACTTC	CASSLEGAGETQYF
-	TRBV7-2	TRBJ1-4	TRBD1	TGTGCCAGCAGCCCAGGGGGTACGCGTGAAAAACTGTTTTTT	CASSPGGTREKLFF
-	TRBV2	TRBJ2-6	-	TGTGCCAGCAAACGGGGTTCTGGGGCCAACGTCCTGACTTTC	CASKRGSGANVLTF
-	TRBV7-2	TRBJ1-4	TRBD1	TGTGCCAGCAGCTCCAGGACAGGGGGTGAAAAACTGTTTTTT	CASSSRTGGEKLFF
-	TRBV18	TRBJ1-5	TRBD1	TGTGCCAGCTCACCCGGGACAGAGTCCCAGCCCCAGCATTTT	CASSPGTESQPQHF
once	TRBV5-1	TRBJ2-7	TRBD2	TGCGCCAGCAGCTTGGTCGGGAGGGGCAACGAGCAGTACTTC	CASSLVGRGNEQYF
once	TRBV11-3	TRBJ2-1	TRBD2	TGTGCCAGCAACCCCGGGACTAGCGGGAGCTATGAGCAGTTCTTC	CASNPGTSGSYEQFF
few	TRBV19	TRBJ1-5	TRBD1	TGTGCCAGTAGAAGGGGGGACAGGGGCAGCAATCAGCCCCAGCATTTT	CASRRGDRGSNQPQHF
-	TRBV19	TRBJ1-1	-	TGTGCCAGTAGTGCGTATTACAGGGATAGCGACACTGAAGCTTTCTTT	CASSAYYRDSDTEAFF
-	TRBV5-1	TRBJ2-7	-	TGCGCCAGCAGCTTGGCCGGGGCAAGCCGGCGCGGCTCCTACGAGCAGTACTTC	CASSLAGASRRGSYEQYF
-	TRBV6-4	TRBJ1-4	-	TGTGCCAGCAGTGACTCGACGGGACTCCATAATGAAAAACTGTTTTTT	CASSDSTGLHNEKLFF
-	TRBV28	TRBJ2-3	-	TGTGCCAGCAGTCCGCGGACTACTGATACGCAGTATTTT	CASSPRTTDTQYF
-	TRBV4-2	TRBJ2-5	-	TGTGCCAGCAGCCCCACTAAAGGGTCGACAGCCCGAGGGGAGACCCAGTACTTC	CASSPTKGSTARGETQYF
few	TRBV15	TRBJ1-4	-	TGTGCCACCAGCACTAGGGTTTCGGCTAATGAAAAACTGTTTTTT	CATSTRVSANEKLFF
-	TRBV27	TRBJ2-5	TRBD2	TGTGCCAGCAGTTTAGGCCTAGCGGGAACGACCAGCGAGACCCAGTACTTC	CASSLGLAGTTSETQYF
-	TRBV7-3	TRBJ2-7	-	TGTGCCAGCAGCCGGCAGGGGCACGAGCAGTACTTC	CASSRQGHEQYF
-	TRBV27	TRBJ2-7	-	TGTGCCAGCTTTTCCCCCAGGGAGCAGTACTTC	CASFSPREQYF
-	TRBV13	TRBJ2-1	-	TGTGCCAGCAGCTTAGAAGATAAGGGGTTTCAGGGGGGCAATGAGCAGTTCTTC	CASSLEDKGFQGGNEQFF
once	TRBV5-1	TRBJ1-6	-	TGCGCCAGCAGCTTGGAAGGCGCGTCGTCACCCCTCCACTTT	CASSLEGASSPLHF
-	TRBV5-4	TRBJ1-2	-	TGTGCCAGCAGCTTCGGGTCCGATGGCTACACCTTC	CASSFGSDGYTF
few	TRBV7-9	TRBJ2-7	TRBD1	TGTGCCAGCACCCGACAGGGGGGCTACGAGCAGTACTTC	CASTRQGGYEQYF
-	TRBV7-8	TRBJ1-1	-	TGTGCCAGCAGCCTAGGAACTGAGACTGAAGCTTTCTTT	CASSLGTETEAFF
-	TRBV10-2	TRBJ2-7	-	TGCGCCAGCAGTGACCCCGGGACGGCTTACGAGCAGTACTTC	CASSDPGTAYEQYF
-	TRBV4-1	TRBJ1-1	TRBD1	TGCGCCAGCAGCCAGCCGCGGGGACAGGGGGCCGACACTGAAGCTTTCTTT	CASSQPRGQGADTEAFF
once	TRBV5-6	TRBJ1-2	-	TGTGCCAGCAGCCCCCCCGGAGGGCGGAACTTTGGGCATGGCTACACCTTC	CASSPPGGRNFGHGYTF
-	TRBV20-1	TRBJ2-1	-	TGCAGTGCTAGCGGACTCGAGCAGTTCTTC	CSASGLEQFF
-	TRBV2	TRBJ2-7	-	TGTGCCAGCAGTGTGCAACAGGGCTACGAGCAGTACTTC	CASSVQQGYEQYF
-	TRBV16	TRBJ2-5	-	TGTGCCAGCAGCCTTGACTATAGTCGGGAGACCCAGTACTTC	CASSLDYSRETQYF
once	TRBV6-5	TRBJ2-1	TRBD2	TGTGCCAGCAGTTACTCGCCGGGAGGAACGCATGAGCAGTTCTTC	CASSYSPGGTHEQFF
medium-sized	TRBV5-1	TRBJ2-2	TRBD2	TGCGCCAGCAGCGTAAGCGGGAGCTCCGGGGAGCTGTTTTTT	CASSVSGSSGELFF
-	TRBV19	TRBJ1-2	-	TGTGCCAGTAGTGAGGGGATTTCAAGCTATGGCTACACCTTC	CASSEGISSYGYTF
-	TRBV19	TRBJ2-3	-	TGTGCCAGTAGTATAGGATGGAGAGGGGATACGCAGTATTTT	CASSIGWRGDTQYF
-	TRBV9	TRBJ1-2	-	TGTGCCAGCAGCGTAGAAAGCCGGGACACTGGCTACACCTTC	CASSVESRDTGYTF
-	TRBV28	TRBJ1-1	TRBD1	TGTGCCAGCAGTTTAGAACAGGGGGCGGCTGAAGCTTTCTTT	CASSLEQGAAEAFF
-	TRBV11-3	TRBJ2-3	TRBD2	TGTGCCAGCAGCCCCGGGGGGGGTACGCAGTATTTT	CASSPGGGTQYF
once	TRBV28	TRBJ1-1	-	TGTGCCAGCAGTGTTTACAGGGATAACACTGAAGCTTTCTTT	CASSVYRDNTEAFF
-	TRBV19	TRBJ1-1	-	TGTGCCAGTAGTCTGGGACGAAATACTATGAACACTGAAGCTTTCTTT	CASSLGRNTMNTEAFF
once	TRBV10-2	TRBJ1-3	-	TGCGCCAGCAGTGAGTCGAGTCAATACTCTGGAAACACCATATATTTT	CASSESSQYSGNTIYF
-	TRBV2	TRBJ1-2	-	TGTGCCAGCAACGAAGGGGAGGGGAACTATGGCTACACCTTC	CASNEGEGNYGYTF
-	TRBV27	TRBJ2-7	TRBD1	TGTGCCAGCAGTTTGATGGGACAGGTCCTTTACGAGCAGTACTTC	CASSLMGQVLYEQYF